This TCR beta chain was recorded in a study of cytomegalovirus exposure and HLA in healthy donors. Study-wide results and caveats: Later, TCR association rates were found to vary by HLA locus, highest for DRB1 and lowest for HLA-C.

Regarding this clone: No antigen is known for it.

Researchers ran the PCR with 60 Vbeta and 13 Jbeta primers. Sequencing used immunoSEQ multiplex PCR; TCRdb keeps in-frame clones, though not all of them. This table has approximately 130,000 clones, 82% appearing once. Donors likely had unrecorded immune exposures despite being nominally healthy when sampled. With V trimmed by 0 bases and J by 2 bases, 7 bases remained unmatched. CDR3 length equals 16 residues. Germline CDR1 is LGHNA and CDR2 is YSLEER. This TCR was sampled from a woman aged 45-65 years in good health and CMV-seropositive. Sequenced material: PBMCs. J is TRBJ2-7 and V is TRBV4-3, with 7 bases matching TRBD1. The CDR3 here is CASSQESYRGTYEQYF. Here the CDR3 DNA reads TGCGCCAGCAGCCAAGAATCGTACAGGGGCACCTACGAGCAGTACTTC.